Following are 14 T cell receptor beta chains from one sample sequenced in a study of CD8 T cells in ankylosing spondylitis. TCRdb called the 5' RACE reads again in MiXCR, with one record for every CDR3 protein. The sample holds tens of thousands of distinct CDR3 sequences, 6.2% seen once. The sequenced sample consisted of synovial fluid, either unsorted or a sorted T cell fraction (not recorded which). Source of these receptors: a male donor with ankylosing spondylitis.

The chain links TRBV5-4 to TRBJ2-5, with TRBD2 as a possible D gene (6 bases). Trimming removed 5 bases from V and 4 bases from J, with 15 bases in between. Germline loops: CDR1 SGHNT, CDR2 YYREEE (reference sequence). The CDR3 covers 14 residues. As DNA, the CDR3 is TGTGCCAGCAGTCCCCCCGGGGGAGGAGAGACCCAGTACTTC. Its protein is CASSPPGGGETQYF.

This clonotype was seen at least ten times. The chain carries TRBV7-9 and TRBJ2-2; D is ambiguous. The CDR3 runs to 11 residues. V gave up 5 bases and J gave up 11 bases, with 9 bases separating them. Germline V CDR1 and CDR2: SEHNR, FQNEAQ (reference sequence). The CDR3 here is CASSPIRELFF. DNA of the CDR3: TGTGCCAGCAGCCCCATCCGAGAGCTGTTTTTT.

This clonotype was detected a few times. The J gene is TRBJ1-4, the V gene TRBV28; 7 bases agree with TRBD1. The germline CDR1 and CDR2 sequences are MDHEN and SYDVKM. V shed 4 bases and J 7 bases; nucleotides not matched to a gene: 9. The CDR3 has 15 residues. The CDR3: CASSSYRGLGEKLFF. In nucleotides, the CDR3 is TGTGCCAGCAGTTCCTACAGGGGCCTGGGTGAAAAACTGTTTTTT. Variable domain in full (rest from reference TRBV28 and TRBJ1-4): DVKVTQSSRYLVKRTGEKVFLECVQDMDHENMFWYRQDPGLGLRLIYFSYDVKMKEKGDIPEGYSVSREKKERFSLILESASTNQTSMYLCASSSYRGLGEKLFFGSGTQLSVL.

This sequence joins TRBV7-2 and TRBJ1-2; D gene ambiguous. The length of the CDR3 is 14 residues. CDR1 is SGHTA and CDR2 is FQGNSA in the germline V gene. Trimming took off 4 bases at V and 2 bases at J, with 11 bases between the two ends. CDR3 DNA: TGTGCCAGCAGCTCGGACCTGGAGAACTATGGCTACACCTTC. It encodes CASSSDLENYGYTF. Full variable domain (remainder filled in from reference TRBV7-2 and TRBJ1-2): GAGVSQSPSNKVTEKGKDVELRCDPISGHTALYWYRQSLGQGLEFLIYFQGNSAPDKSGLPSDRFSAERTGGSVSTLTIQRTQQEDSAVYLCASSSDLENYGYTFGSGTRLTVV.

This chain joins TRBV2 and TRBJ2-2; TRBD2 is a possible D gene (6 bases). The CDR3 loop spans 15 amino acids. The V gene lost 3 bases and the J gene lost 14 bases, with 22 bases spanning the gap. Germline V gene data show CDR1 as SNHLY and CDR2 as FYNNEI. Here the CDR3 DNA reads TGTGCCAGCAGTGAGCGGGCCTCCAACCCGGGGGTCCTGTTTTTT. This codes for CASSERASNPGVLFF.

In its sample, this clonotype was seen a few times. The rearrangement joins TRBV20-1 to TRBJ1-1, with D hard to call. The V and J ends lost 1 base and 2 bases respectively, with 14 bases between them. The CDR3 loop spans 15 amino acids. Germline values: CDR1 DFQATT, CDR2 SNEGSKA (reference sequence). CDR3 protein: CSARAFYEHNTEAFF. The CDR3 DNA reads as TGCAGTGCTAGAGCTTTCTACGAGCATAACACTGAAGCTTTCTTT.

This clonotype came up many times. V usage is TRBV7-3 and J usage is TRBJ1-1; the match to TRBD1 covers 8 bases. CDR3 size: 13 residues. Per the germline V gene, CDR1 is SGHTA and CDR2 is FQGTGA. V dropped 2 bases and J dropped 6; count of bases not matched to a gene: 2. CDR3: CASSLDRGSEAFF. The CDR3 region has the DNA TGTGCCAGCAGCTTAGACAGGGGCTCTGAAGCTTTCTTT.

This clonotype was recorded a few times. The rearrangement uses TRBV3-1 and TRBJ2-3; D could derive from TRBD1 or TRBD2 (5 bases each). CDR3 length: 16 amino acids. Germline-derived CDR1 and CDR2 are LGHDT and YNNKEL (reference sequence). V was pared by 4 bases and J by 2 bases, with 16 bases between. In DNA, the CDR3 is TGTGCCAGCAGCCCTTCCTCTGGGGGAGCCACAGATACGCAGTATTTT. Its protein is CASSPSSGGATDTQYF.

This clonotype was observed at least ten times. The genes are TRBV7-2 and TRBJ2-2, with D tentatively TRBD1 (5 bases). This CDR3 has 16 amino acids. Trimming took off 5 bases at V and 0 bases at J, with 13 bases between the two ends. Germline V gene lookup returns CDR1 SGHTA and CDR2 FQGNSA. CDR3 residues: CASSRSTASNTGELFF. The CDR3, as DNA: TGTGCCAGCAGCCGTTCGACAGCGTCGAACACCGGGGAGCTGTTTTTT.

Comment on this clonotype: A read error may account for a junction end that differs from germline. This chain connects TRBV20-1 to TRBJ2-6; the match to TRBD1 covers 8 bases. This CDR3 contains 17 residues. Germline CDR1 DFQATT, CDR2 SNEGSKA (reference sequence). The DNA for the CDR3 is TGCTGTGCTAGAGATACAGGGGGTCTCTCTGGGGCCAACGTCCTGACTTTC. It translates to CCARDTGGLSGANVLTF.

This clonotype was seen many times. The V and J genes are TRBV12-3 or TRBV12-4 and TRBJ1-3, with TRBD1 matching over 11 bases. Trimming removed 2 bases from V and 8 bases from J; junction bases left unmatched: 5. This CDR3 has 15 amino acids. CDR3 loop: CASSLRTGGPDTIYF. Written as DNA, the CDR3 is TGTGCCAGCAGTTTACGGACAGGGGGCCCTGACACCATATATTTT.

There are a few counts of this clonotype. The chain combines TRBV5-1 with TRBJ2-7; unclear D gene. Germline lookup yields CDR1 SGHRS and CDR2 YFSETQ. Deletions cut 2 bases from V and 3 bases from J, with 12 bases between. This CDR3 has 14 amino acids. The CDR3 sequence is CASSLDGVGYEQYF. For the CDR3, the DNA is TGCGCCAGCAGCTTAGACGGTGTCGGCTACGAGCAGTACTTC.

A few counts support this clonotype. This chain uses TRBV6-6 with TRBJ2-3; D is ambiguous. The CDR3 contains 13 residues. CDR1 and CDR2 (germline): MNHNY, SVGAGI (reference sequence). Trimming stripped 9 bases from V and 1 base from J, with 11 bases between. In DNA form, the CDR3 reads TGTGCCAGTCGGTCCGTGGGCACAGATACGCAGTATTTT. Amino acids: CASRSVGTDTQYF.

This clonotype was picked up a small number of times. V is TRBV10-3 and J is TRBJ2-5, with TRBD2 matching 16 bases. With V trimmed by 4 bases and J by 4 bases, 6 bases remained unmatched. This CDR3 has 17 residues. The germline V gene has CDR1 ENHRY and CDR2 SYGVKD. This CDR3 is CAISAGLAGGPRETQYF. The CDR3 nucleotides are TGTGCCATCAGTGCGGGACTAGCGGGAGGGCCCAGAGAGACCCAGTACTTC.